The 15 T cell receptor beta chains given below trace back to one sample, sequenced in a study of T cell responses to AZD1222 COVID-19 vaccine. The assay was immunoSEQ multiplex PCR, and TCRdb's table has in-frame clones only and misses some. The data hold 110,000 or so clones, with around 89% observed a single time. This material consisted of peripheral blood, taken 28 days after the second AZD1222 dose. The receptors stem from an adult who received the AZD1222 COVID-19 vaccine.

The V call is TRBV7-9, the J call TRBJ2-1; D uncertain. The CDR3 is 12 residues long. CDR1 SEHNR and CDR2 FQNEAQ come from the germline V gene (reference sequence). The V end lost 4 bases, the J end lost 4 bases, and 5 bases lay between the germline ends. The CDR3 sequence: CASSSIYNEQFF. CDR3 sequence (DNA): TGTGCCAGCAGCTCGATATACAATGAGCAGTTCTTC.

This clone came up a few times. The gene calls are TRBV27 and TRBJ2-1, with 12 bases fitting TRBD2. V trimming: 6 bases; J trimming: 3 bases; junction bases outside the gene matches: 3. Germline lookup yields CDR1 MNHEY and CDR2 SMNVEV (reference sequence). The CDR3 runs to 15 residues. In nucleotides, the CDR3 is TGTGCCAGCAGGGGACTAGCGGGTAACTACAATGAGCAGTTCTTC. Protein product: CASRGLAGNYNEQFF.

The rearrangement joins TRBV9 to TRBJ1-2, with D perhaps matching TRBD1 (5 bases). V was shortened by 0 bases and J by 5 bases, with 8 bases between the two germline ends. There are 13 residues in the CDR3. The germline gives CDR1 SGDLS, CDR2 YYNGEE. The CDR3 loop is CASSVGGDYGYTF. In DNA, the CDR3 is TGTGCCAGCAGCGTAGGAGGGGATTATGGCTACACCTTC.

In DNA form, the CDR3 reads TGCGCCAGCTCTCTTAATGTGGGAGCGAGGGAGCAGTACTTC. Its protein is CASSLNVGAREQYF. The chain uses TRBV5-1 and TRBJ2-7; TRBD2 might be the D (5 bases). Germline loops: CDR1 SGHRS, CDR2 YFSETQ. This CDR3 contains 14 residues. Trimming removed 7 bases from V and 7 bases from J, with 21 bases in between.

The chain joins TRBV6-5 to TRBJ1-5, with TRBD1 identical over 9 bases. The CDR3 runs 15 residues. From germline, CDR1 is MNHEY and CDR2 SVGAGI. Trimming removed 6 bases from V and 3 bases from J; junction bases left unmatched: 6. Here the CDR3 reads CASSTGTGYNQPQHF. The CDR3 region has the DNA TGTGCCAGCAGCACCGGGACAGGGTACAATCAGCCCCAGCATTTT.

This chain links TRBV2 with TRBJ2-7; D remains ambiguous. With 3 bases removed from V and 1 base from J, the gap between germline ends came to 7 bases. This CDR3 has 13 amino acids. From germline, CDR1 is SNHLY and CDR2 FYNNEI. CDR3 sequence reads: CASSEPLSYEQYF. The CDR3 DNA is TGTGCCAGCAGTGAGCCTTTGTCCTACGAGCAGTACTTC.

In this sample, this clone turned up once. This sequence joins TRBV19 and TRBJ1-1; D remains ambiguous. The ends were cut back, 4 bases at V and 2 bases at J, with 11 bases in the middle. Germline CDR1 and CDR2: LNHDA and SQIVND (reference sequence). The CDR3 runs 14 residues. Written as DNA, the CDR3 is TGTGCCAGTAGTAGAGAACCCGTCAACACTGAAGCTTTCTTT. Its translation: CASSREPVNTEAFF.

Here the CDR3 DNA reads TGTGCCAGCAGTCCCCCTCTAGGACTGGCTACCTACGAGCAGTACTTC. Its protein product is CASSPPLGLATYEQYF. The chain uses TRBV27 and TRBJ2-7; D is possibly TRBD2 (5 bases). The CDR3 spans 16 residues. With 5 bases removed from V and 2 bases from J, the gap between germline ends came to 19 bases. Germline CDR1 and CDR2: MNHEY and SMNVEV (reference sequence).

V is TRBV16 and J is TRBJ2-1, with D perhaps assigned TRBD1 or TRBD2 (5 bases each). Trimming shortened V by 1 base and J by 3 bases, and 13 bases separated the two germline ends. This CDR3 contains 16 residues. Looked up from germline, CDR1 is KGHSY and CDR2 is FQNENV. CDR3 sequence reads: CASSQYRDRFYNEQFF. The CDR3 region has the DNA TGTGCCAGCAGCCAATATAGGGACCGCTTCTACAATGAGCAGTTCTTC.

The chain recombines TRBV5-8 with TRBJ1-1, with D possibly being TRBD1 (5 bases). V was clipped by 0 bases and J by 0 bases, with 9 bases between them. The CDR3 has 15 amino acids. The V gene's germline CDR1 is SGHTS and CDR2 YDEGEE. This chain's CDR3 is CASSLEGSVNTEAFF. DNA of the CDR3: TGTGCCAGCAGCTTGGAGGGGTCAGTGAACACTGAAGCTTTCTTT.

The chain carries TRBV19 and TRBJ2-1; 7 bases line up with TRBD1. Germline-derived CDR1 and CDR2 are LNHDA and SQIVND (reference sequence). Trimming cost V 3 bases and J 4 bases; bases outside gene matches: 3. This CDR3 is 14 amino acids long. Written as DNA, the CDR3 is TGTGCCAGTAGTATTCAGGGACAGTACAATGAGCAGTTCTTC. Translated: CASSIQGQYNEQFF. Full variable domain (rest looked up from reference TRBV19 and TRBJ2-1): DGGITQSPKYLFRKEGQNVTLSCEQNLNHDAMYWYRQDPGQGLRLIYYSQIVNDFQKGDIAEGYSVSREKKESFPLTVTSAQKNPTAFYLCASSIQGQYNEQFFGPGTRLTVL.

The chain couples TRBV18 to TRBJ2-1; the D gene could be TRBD1 or TRBD2 (6 bases each). Germline V gene data show CDR1 as KGHSH and CDR2 as LQKENI. V was cut by 3 bases and J by 7 bases, with 13 bases left in between. This CDR3 region has 14 residues. The CDR3 bases are TGTGCCAGCTCACCGGAGGGACAAAGGAATGAGCAGTTCTTC. It yields the protein CASSPEGQRNEQFF.

V usage is TRBV11-3 and J usage is TRBJ2-5; D is undetermined. The germline V and J ends were trimmed by 4 bases and 1 base, with 13 bases remaining between them. The CDR3 is 15 residues long. Germline V gene sequence: CDR1 SGHNT, CDR2 YENEEA. CDR3 in DNA: TGTGCCAGCAGCTACCCCGGTGCGAGCCAAGAGACCCAGTACTTC. Translated: CASSYPGASQETQYF.

The chain has TRBV6-5 and TRBJ1-1; D not certain. Trimming took off 4 bases at V and 2 bases at J, with 5 bases between the two ends. Per the germline V gene, CDR1 is MNHEY and CDR2 is SVGAGI. There are 12 residues in the CDR3. The CDR3 region is CASSSVNTEAFF. The DNA for the CDR3 is TGTGCCAGCAGTTCAGTAAACACTGAAGCTTTCTTT.

This clone was observed a handful of times. The chain carries TRBV11-3 and TRBJ1-2, with D unresolved. Trimming stripped 4 bases from V and 4 bases from J, with 10 bases between. The CDR3 totals 13 residues. Germline CDR1 SGHNT, CDR2 YENEEA. The CDR3: CASSSSGSYGYTF. As DNA, the CDR3 is TGTGCCAGCAGCTCTAGTGGGAGCTATGGCTACACCTTC.